A single sample gave rise to the 12 T cell receptor beta chains below, sequenced in a study of T-cell reconstitution after alpha-beta-depleted transplantation in children. Preparing the TCRbeta library involved the use of unique molecular identifiers. TCRdb recomputed calls from the PCR reads with MiXCR, one row per CDR3 protein. This table has hundreds of thousands of distinct CDR3 sequences, 15% to 20% appearing once. The specimen comprised PBMCs, mostly from graft donor cells, sampled 360 days after TCRalphabeta/CD19-depleted stem cell transplant. These receptors came from a male patient under 18 who had a stem cell transplant for acute lymphoblastic leukemia, so the T cells may come from the graft donor.

This clonotype was found a few times. The chain has TRBV13 and TRBJ2-3, with 14 bases fitting TRBD2. The CDR3 spans 16 residues. Germline CDR1 reads PRHDT; CDR2 reads FYEKMQ (reference sequence). With V trimmed by 5 bases and J by 4 bases, 5 bases remained unmatched. The CDR3 nucleotides read TGTGCCAGCAGCGGATCGACTAGCGGGAGGGCAGATACGCAGTATTTT. Protein: CASSGSTSGRADTQYF. The full variable domain, in which reference TRBV13 and TRBJ2-3 provide the parts outside the CDR3, is AAGVIQSPRHLIKEKRETATLKCYPIPRHDTVYWYQQGPGQDPQFLISFYEKMQSDKGSIPDRFSAQQFSDYHSELNMSSLELGDSALYFCASSGSTSGRADTQYFGPGTRLTVL.

This chain connects TRBV20-1 to TRBJ2-1; 7 nucleotides match TRBD2. The V gene's germline CDR1 is DFQATT and CDR2 SNEGSKA (reference sequence). CDR3 length: 14 residues. Unmatched junction bases numbered 12, after V lost 5 bases and J lost 8 bases. For the CDR3, the DNA is TGCAGTGCTGCTTCTAGCGGATTGAAGGATGAGCAGTTCTTC. It encodes CSAASSGLKDEQFF.

This clonotype occurred many times. CDR3 loop: CASSLGDSGRLYEQYF. The CDR3 DNA reads TGTGCCAGCAGTTTAGGAGATAGCGGGAGACTCTACGAGCAGTACTTC. The chain recombines TRBV12-3 or TRBV12-4 with TRBJ2-7, with TRBD2 matching 9 bases. CDR3 length: 16 residues. Trimming cost V 1 base and J 3 bases; bases outside gene matches: 7.

This clonotype was counted ten times or more. The chain employs TRBV29-1 and TRBJ1-1; 7 bases are a match to TRBD1. This CDR3 region has 12 residues. V lost 7 bases, J lost 6 bases, and 8 bases stayed unmatched. Germline V gene lookup returns CDR1 SQVTM and CDR2 ANQGSEA. The CDR3 is CSADDRASEAFF. CDR3 sequence (DNA): TGCAGCGCCGACGACAGGGCTTCTGAAGCTTTCTTT.

This clonotype has more than one count but fewer than ten. The rearrangement joins TRBV4-1 to TRBJ2-1, with 10 bases fitting TRBD2. In germline, CDR1 is MGHRA, CDR2 YSYEKL. Trimming cost V 1 base and J 7 bases; bases outside gene matches: 4. The CDR3 spans 15 residues. CDR3 protein: CASSQVGLAWNEQFF. CDR3 nucleotide sequence: TGCGCCAGCAGCCAAGTGGGACTAGCGTGGAATGAGCAGTTCTTC.

This clonotype appeared a few times. For the CDR3, the DNA is TGTGCCAGCAGCGTAGTAAGTGGGGGGGAGCAGTACTTC. Amino acids: CASSVVSGGEQYF. V and J are TRBV9 and TRBJ2-7, with D maybe TRBD2 (6 bases). V was cut by 0 bases and J by 7 bases, with 11 bases left in between. There are 13 residues in the CDR3. Germline CDR1 reads SGDLS; CDR2 reads YYNGEE.

The sample holds a few counts of this clonotype. The chain uses TRBV6-5 and TRBJ1-3; D gene unclear. V shed 6 bases and J shed 0 bases, with 12 bases lying between them. CDR3 length equals 15 residues. Germline V gene lookup returns CDR1 MNHEY and CDR2 SVGAGI. CDR3: CASRSLKLSGNTIYF. In DNA form, the CDR3 reads TGTGCCAGCAGAAGCCTCAAACTCTCTGGAAACACCATATATTTT.

This clonotype was seen repeatedly, ten times or more. This rearrangement joins TRBV5-1 to TRBJ2-1; TRBD1 matches at 7 bases. Trimming at V came to 0 bases and at J to 7 bases, leaving 4 bases not matched to a gene. The CDR3 length is 14 residues. Germline values: CDR1 SGHRS, CDR2 YFSETQ. The CDR3 spells CASSLDRGRNEQFF. In DNA, the CDR3 is TGCGCCAGCAGCTTGGACAGGGGCCGGAATGAGCAGTTCTTC.

V is TRBV15 and J is TRBJ1-1; 7 bases line up with TRBD1. Unmatched junction bases numbered 4, after V lost 1 base and J lost 5 bases. The CDR3 contains 14 residues. Germline assignment: CDR1 LNHNV and CDR2 YYDKDF (reference sequence). In DNA, the CDR3 is TGTGCCACCAGCAGAGTCCAGGGGGTTACTGAAGCTTTCTTT. Translated, it gives CATSRVQGVTEAFF.

This clonotype showed up many times. V usage is TRBV27 and J usage is TRBJ1-2, with D perhaps TRBD1 (5 bases). The CDR3 has 13 amino acids. Trimming left V 3 bases short and J 8 bases short, with 13 bases between. CDR1 is MNHEY, CDR2 SMNVEV, per germline (reference sequence). In nucleotides, the CDR3 is TGTGCCAGCAGTTTCCTAGGGGCTCAAGGCTACACCTTC. This sequence encodes CASSFLGAQGYTF.

V is TRBV18 and J is TRBJ2-2; maybe TRBD2 (5 bases). V shed 4 bases and J shed 2 bases, with 20 bases lying between them. Germline CDR1 reads KGHSH; CDR2 reads LQKENI. There are 18 residues in the CDR3. CDR3 region: CASSQKDSSLPNTGELFF. DNA of the CDR3: TGTGCCAGCTCACAAAAGGACTCCTCCCTACCAAACACCGGGGAGCTGTTTTTT.

The chain uses TRBV9 and TRBJ2-7; 9 nucleotides align to TRBD1. The CDR3 runs 14 residues. V gave up 3 bases and J gave up 2 bases; unmatched junction bases: 3. Germline loops: CDR1 SGDLS, CDR2 YYNGEE. The CDR3 loop is CASSGGQGTYEQYF. Written as DNA, the CDR3 is TGTGCCAGCAGCGGGGGACAGGGCACCTACGAGCAGTACTTC.